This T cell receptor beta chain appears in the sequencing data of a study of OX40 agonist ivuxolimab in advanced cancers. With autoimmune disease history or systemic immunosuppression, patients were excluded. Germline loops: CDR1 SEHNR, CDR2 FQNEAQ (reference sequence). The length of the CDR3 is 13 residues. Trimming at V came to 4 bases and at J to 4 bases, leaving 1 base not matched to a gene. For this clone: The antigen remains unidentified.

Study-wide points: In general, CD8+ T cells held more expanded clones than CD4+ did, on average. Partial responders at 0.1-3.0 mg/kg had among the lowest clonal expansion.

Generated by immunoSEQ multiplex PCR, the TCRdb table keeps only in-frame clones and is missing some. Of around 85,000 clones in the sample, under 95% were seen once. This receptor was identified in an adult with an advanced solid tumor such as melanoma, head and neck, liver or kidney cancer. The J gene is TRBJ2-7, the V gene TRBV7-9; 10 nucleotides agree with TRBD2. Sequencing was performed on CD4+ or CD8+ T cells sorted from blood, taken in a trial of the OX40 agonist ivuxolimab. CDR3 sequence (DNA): TGTGCCAGCAGCTCGACTAGCGGGTACGAGCAGTACTTC. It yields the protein CASSSTSGYEQYF.